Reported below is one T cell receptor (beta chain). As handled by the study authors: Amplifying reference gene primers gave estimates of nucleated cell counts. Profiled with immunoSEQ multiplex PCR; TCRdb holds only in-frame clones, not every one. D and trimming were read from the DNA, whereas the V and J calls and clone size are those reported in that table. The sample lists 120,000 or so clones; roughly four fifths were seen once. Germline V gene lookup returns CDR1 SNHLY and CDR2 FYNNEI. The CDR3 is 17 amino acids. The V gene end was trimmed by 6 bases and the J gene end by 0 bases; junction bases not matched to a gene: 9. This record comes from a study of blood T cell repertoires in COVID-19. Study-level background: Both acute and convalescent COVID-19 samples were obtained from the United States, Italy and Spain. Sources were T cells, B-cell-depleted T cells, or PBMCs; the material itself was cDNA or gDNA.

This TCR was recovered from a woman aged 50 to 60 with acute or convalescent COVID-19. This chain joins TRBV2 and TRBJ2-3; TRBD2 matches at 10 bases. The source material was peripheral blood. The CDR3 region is CASSSTSGLSSTDTQYF. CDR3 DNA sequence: TGTGCCAGCAGCTCGACTAGCGGGTTGTCTAGCACAGATACGCAGTATTTT.